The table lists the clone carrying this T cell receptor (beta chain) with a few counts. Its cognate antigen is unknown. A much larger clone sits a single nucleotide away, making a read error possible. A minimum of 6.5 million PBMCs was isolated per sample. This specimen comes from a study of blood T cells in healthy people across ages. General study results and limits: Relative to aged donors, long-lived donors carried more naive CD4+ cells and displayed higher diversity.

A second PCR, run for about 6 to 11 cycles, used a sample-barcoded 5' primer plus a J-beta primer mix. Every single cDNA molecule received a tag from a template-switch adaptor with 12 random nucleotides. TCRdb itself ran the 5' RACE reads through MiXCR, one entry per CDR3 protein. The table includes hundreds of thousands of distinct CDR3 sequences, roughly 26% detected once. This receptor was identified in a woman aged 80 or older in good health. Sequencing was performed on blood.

CDR3 amino acids: CASSQEGGITYNEQYF. The CDR3 coding sequence is TGTGCCAGCAGCCAAGAGGGGGGGATCACCTACAATGAGCAGTACTTC. The chain uses TRBV3-1 and TRBJ2-1, with 7 nucleotides matching TRBD2. Judging by the DNA end, TRBJ2-7 fits better; the J call may be wrong. CDR3 length: 16 residues. From germline, CDR1 is LGHDT and CDR2 YNNKEL (reference sequence).